This entry lists 30 T cell receptor beta chains sequenced from one sample in a study of OX40 agonist ivuxolimab in advanced cancers. Clones were read by immunoSEQ multiplex PCR, and TCRdb kept only the in-frame ones, dropping some. The data contain more than 10,000 clones, around four fifths of them seen just once; the ten biggest clones take up 9.2%. Sequencing used CD4+ or CD8+ T cells sorted from blood, obtained in a trial of the OX40 agonist ivuxolimab. These receptor sequences come from an adult with an advanced solid tumor such as melanoma, head and neck, liver or kidney cancer.

This chain links TRBV6-1 with TRBJ1-5; no clear D gene. The CDR3 spans 15 residues. V lost 2 bases, J lost 5 bases, and 13 bases lay in between. Looked up from germline, CDR1 is MNHNS and CDR2 is SASEGT. Written as DNA, the CDR3 is TGTGCCAGCAGTGAACGGCCAGTATCTTATCAGCCCCAGCATTTT. Translation: CASSERPVSYQPQHF.

The rearrangement links TRBV4-1 to TRBJ2-7, with TRBD1 identical over 8 bases. The V and J ends lost 2 bases and 1 base, in that order; junction bases with no gene match: 4. Germline V lookup: CDR1 MGHRA, CDR2 YSYEKL. The CDR3 sequence is 15 residues long. The CDR3 loop is CASSQQGQGSYEQYF. The CDR3 nucleotides are TGCGCCAGCAGCCAACAAGGACAGGGTTCCTACGAGCAGTACTTC.

The rearrangement uses TRBV27 and TRBJ1-5; no definite D call. The germline CDR1 and CDR2 sequences are MNHEY and SMNVEV (reference sequence). There are 14 residues in the CDR3. Trimming shortened V by 7 bases and J by 2 bases, and 12 bases separated the two germline ends. CDR3 DNA sequence: TGTGCCAGCACCGAGGGAGGTGGCAATCAGCCCCAGCATTTT. Protein sequence: CASTEGGGNQPQHF.

This clone was seen only a few times. This chain links TRBV7-9 with TRBJ2-2, with D uncertain. The V end lost 5 bases, the J end lost 7 bases, and 11 bases lay between the germline ends. The CDR3 is 13 residues long. From germline, CDR1 is SEHNR and CDR2 FQNEAQ (reference sequence). This CDR3 reads CASSPQLGGELFF. The CDR3 region has the DNA TGTGCCAGCAGCCCCCAGCTCGGCGGGGAGCTGTTTTTT.

This clone was picked up one time. The chain recombines TRBV4-2 with TRBJ1-2, with D perhaps matching TRBD1 (6 bases). The CDR3 is made up of 13 amino acids. Trimming took off 5 bases at V and 2 bases at J, with 9 bases between the two ends. Germline values: CDR1 LGHNA, CDR2 YNFKEQ. In DNA, the CDR3 is TGTGCCAGCAGCTACCAGGGGAACTATGGCTACACCTTC. As protein: CASSYQGNYGYTF.

The chain employs TRBV19 and TRBJ1-1; D is undetermined. Germline assignment: CDR1 LNHDA and CDR2 SQIVND (reference sequence). This CDR3 is built from 15 residues. V was cut by 4 bases and J by 0 bases, with 12 bases left in between. The CDR3 coding sequence is TGTGCCAGTAGTAACCAACCCAGAATGAACACTGAAGCTTTCTTT. This codes for CASSNQPRMNTEAFF.

This sequence joins TRBV2 and TRBJ2-7; D gene ambiguous. CDR1 and CDR2 from the germline V gene are SNHLY and FYNNEI. Deletions cut 5 bases from V and 3 bases from J, with 14 bases between. The CDR3 covers 14 residues. The CDR3 DNA is TGTGCCAGCAGTCCAGCCGGTTGGGACTACGAGCAGTACTTC. It codes for CASSPAGWDYEQYF.

The chain recombines TRBV7-9 with TRBJ1-5, with a weak D call TRBD1 (5 bases). Germline V gene sequence: CDR1 SEHNR, CDR2 FQNEAQ (reference sequence). The CDR3 has 16 residues. Trimming pared 0 bases from V and 6 bases from J, leaving 15 bases between. The CDR3 loop is CASSLAGGGVRQPQHF. CDR3 DNA: TGTGCCAGCAGCTTAGCGGGCGGGGGGGTGCGTCAGCCCCAGCATTTT.

V is TRBV5-1 and J is TRBJ2-7; D unclear. Germline V gene data show CDR1 as SGHRS and CDR2 as YFSETQ. This CDR3 region has 15 residues. V shed 0 bases and J shed 4 bases, with 14 bases lying between them. The CDR3 region is CASSLGLSGGYEQYF. Written as DNA, the CDR3 is TGCGCCAGCAGCTTGGGGTTGTCGGGTGGATACGAGCAGTACTTC.

The chain has TRBV19 and TRBJ1-1; D gene ambiguous. Trimming removed 1 base from V and 5 bases from J, with 11 bases in between. The germline gives CDR1 LNHDA, CDR2 SQIVND (reference sequence). The CDR3 is 14 residues long. Here the CDR3 reads CASSIGGRRTEAFF. The DNA of the CDR3 is TGTGCCAGTAGTATAGGAGGGAGGAGGACTGAAGCTTTCTTT.

The chain employs TRBV7-6 and TRBJ2-6; TRBD2 might be the D (5 bases). This CDR3 is built from 21 residues. V lost 5 bases, J lost 0 bases, and 26 bases lay in between. Germline assignment: CDR1 SGHVS and CDR2 FNYEAQ. The CDR3 DNA reads as TGTGCCAGCAGCACTAGTAGGGTGGTCGCCACCCGGGCCTCTGGGGCCAACGTCCTGACTTTC. Encoded protein: CASSTSRVVATRASGANVLTF.

About this clone itself: The same CDR3 is also encoded by other DNA sequences in this sample. This CDR3 reads CASSESGGSSYNEQFF. Written as DNA, the CDR3 is TGCGCCAGCAGTGAATCGGGGGGGTCCTCCTACAATGAGCAGTTCTTC. The chain recombines TRBV10-2 with TRBJ2-1; 8 nucleotides align to TRBD2. The CDR3 runs 16 residues. The germline gives CDR1 WSHSY, CDR2 SAAADI. The V gene end was trimmed by 3 bases and the J gene end by 0 bases; junction bases not matched to a gene: 4.

This sequence joins TRBV19 and TRBJ2-5; 16 bases match TRBD2. The CDR3 contains 15 residues. V trimming: 5 bases; J trimming: 5 bases; junction bases outside the gene matches: 2. CDR1 is LNHDA, CDR2 SQIVND, per germline (reference sequence). This CDR3 reads CASSGTSGGGETQYF. CDR3 DNA: TGTGCCAGTAGTGGGACTAGCGGGGGGGGTGAGACCCAGTACTTC.

The chain has TRBV15 and TRBJ1-5; maybe TRBD1 (5 bases). This CDR3 is 14 amino acids long. V dropped 4 bases and J dropped 6 bases, with 13 bases sitting between them. The germline CDR1 and CDR2 sequences are LNHNV and YYDKDF (reference sequence). CDR3 protein: CATSTFGGGQPQHF. CDR3 in DNA: TGTGCCACCAGCACCTTCGGGGGAGGTCAGCCCCAGCATTTT.

V and J are TRBV29-1 and TRBJ2-3, with 8 bases fitting TRBD2. The CDR3 is 13 amino acids. V lost 4 bases, J lost 6 bases, and 6 bases stayed unmatched. Germline V CDR1 and CDR2: SQVTM, ANQGSEA. Written as DNA, the CDR3 is TGCAGCGTTGGTTGGCGGGGGGCGGATACGCAGTATTTT. Its translation is CSVGWRGADTQYF.

The CDR3 DNA follows: TGTGCCAGCAGGACGGGAGGGTCCCGGCAGCCCCAGCATTTT. Translated, it gives CASRTGGSRQPQHF. This chain joins TRBV6-1 and TRBJ1-5; no firm D call. The CDR3 totals 14 residues. V lost 6 bases and J lost 7, with 16 bases in between. Per the germline V gene, CDR1 is MNHNS and CDR2 is SASEGT.

The rearrangement links TRBV9 to TRBJ1-1, with 7 bases fitting TRBD1. V was clipped by 0 bases and J by 2 bases; unmatched bases: 13. The CDR3 consists of 18 residues. Per the germline V gene, CDR1 is SGDLS and CDR2 is YYNGEE. The CDR3: CASSVVPDRIAFNTEAFF. In DNA, the CDR3 is TGTGCCAGCAGCGTAGTCCCGGACAGGATAGCGTTTAACACTGAAGCTTTCTTT. The full variable domain, with the rest looked up from reference TRBV9 and TRBJ1-1, is DSGVTQTPKHLITATGQRVTLRCSPRSGDLSVYWYQQSLDQGLQFLIQYYNGEERAKGNILERFSAQQFPDLHSELNLSSLELGDSALYFCASSVVPDRIAFNTEAFFGQGTRLTVV.

The V gene is TRBV16, the J gene TRBJ2-3; D might be TRBD1 (6 bases). Trimming removed 2 bases from V and 0 bases from J, with 9 bases in between. CDR1 and CDR2 (germline): KGHSY, FQNENV. This CDR3 contains 15 residues. CDR3: CASSQGTISTDTQYF. CDR3 DNA: TGTGCCAGCAGCCAAGGGACAATAAGCACAGATACGCAGTATTTT.

V usage is TRBV7-9 and J usage is TRBJ1-1, with a weak D call TRBD1 (5 bases). The V end was cut by 7 bases, the J end by 0 bases, with 18 bases between. The CDR3 covers 16 residues. Looked up from germline, CDR1 is SEHNR and CDR2 is FQNEAQ (reference sequence). The CDR3 nucleotides are TGTGCCAGCATCCCCCGGGGTGGAGGGGTGAACACTGAAGCTTTCTTT. This encodes CASIPRGGGVNTEAFF.

The chain is built from TRBV4-1 and TRBJ1-6, with D perhaps matching TRBD1 (6 bases). This CDR3 has 16 residues. V lost 1 base and J lost 9, with 16 bases in between. CDR1 is MGHRA, CDR2 YSYEKL, per germline. The CDR3 DNA follows: TGCGCCAGCAGCCAAGGCAGGGGCAGGGAATTTTCACCCCTCCACTTT. This translates into CASSQGRGREFSPLHF.

The chain couples TRBV13 to TRBJ2-2; 8 nucleotides line up with TRBD1. V gave up 5 bases and J gave up 5 bases; unmatched junction bases: 4. The CDR3 is 14 residues long. In germline, CDR1 is PRHDT, CDR2 FYEKMQ (reference sequence). The CDR3 loop is CASSTGQGTGELFF. For the CDR3, the DNA is TGTGCCAGCAGCACTGGACAGGGTACCGGGGAGCTGTTTTTT. Drawing the rest from reference TRBV13 and TRBJ2-2, the complete variable domain is AAGVIQSPRHLIKEKRETATLKCYPIPRHDTVYWYQQGPGQDPQFLISFYEKMQSDKGSIPDRFSAQQFSDYHSELNMSSLELGDSALYFCASSTGQGTGELFFGEGSRLTVL.

This clone came up once. This chain joins TRBV7-9 and TRBJ2-1, with a weak D call TRBD2 (5 bases). Looked up from germline, CDR1 is SEHNR and CDR2 is FQNEAQ (reference sequence). Trimming stripped 1 base from V and 5 bases from J, with 9 bases between. CDR3 size: 14 residues. CDR3 loop: CASSLDGVDNEQFF. The CDR3 DNA follows: TGTGCCAGCAGCTTAGACGGGGTCGACAATGAGCAGTTCTTC.

The J gene is TRBJ2-7, the V gene TRBV2, with D perhaps assigned TRBD1 or TRBD2 (5 bases each). V dropped 6 bases and J dropped 2 bases, with 11 bases sitting between them. Germline V gene sequence: CDR1 SNHLY, CDR2 FYNNEI. CDR3 length: 13 amino acids. The CDR3, as DNA: TGTGCCAGCAGCGAGGGACCGACCTACGAGCAGTACTTC. Protein product: CASSEGPTYEQYF.

The chain has TRBV15 and TRBJ2-7, with TRBD1 as a possible D gene (5 bases). Trimming cost V 3 bases and J 5 bases, with 11 bases left between them. CDR1 is LNHNV and CDR2 is YYDKDF in the germline V gene (reference sequence). The CDR3 runs to 13 residues. The DNA of the CDR3 is TGTGCCACCAGCAGGGGGCTAGTCGACGAGCAGTACTTC. Translated, it gives CATSRGLVDEQYF.

The V and J genes are TRBV5-1 and TRBJ2-5; possibly TRBD1 for D (6 bases). V was shortened by 5 bases and J by 5 bases, with 22 bases between the two germline ends. The CDR3 length is 16 residues. In germline, CDR1 is SGHRS, CDR2 YFSETQ. The CDR3 sequence is CASSSPQGGSTETQYF. The CDR3 nucleotides read TGCGCCAGCAGTTCCCCACAGGGTGGATCTACGGAGACCCAGTACTTC.

The rearrangement links TRBV19 to TRBJ2-7; possibly TRBD2 for D (7 bases). This CDR3 contains 14 residues. V was pared by 4 bases and J by 7 bases, with 17 bases between. Germline assignment: CDR1 LNHDA and CDR2 SQIVND (reference sequence). CDR3: CASSTVGGLREQYF. Here the CDR3 DNA reads TGTGCCAGTAGTACCGTGGGGGGGCTAAGGGAGCAGTACTTC.

The chain joins TRBV14 to TRBJ1-2, with a tentative D call TRBD1 (5 bases). Trimming shortened V by 3 bases and J by 4 bases, and 9 bases separated the two germline ends. The CDR3 contains 13 residues. Germline V gene sequence: CDR1 SGHDN, CDR2 FVKESK. The CDR3 here is CASSQGVSYGYTF. The CDR3 DNA reads as TGTGCCAGCAGCCAGGGGGTCAGCTATGGCTACACCTTC.

This clone was seen only a few times. The rearrangement joins TRBV6-5 to TRBJ1-2; D remains unclear. CDR3 length: 12 amino acids. The germline V gene encodes CDR1 MNHEY and CDR2 SVGAGI. Trimming took 0 bases from V and 7 from J, leaving 6 bases between them. The CDR3 here is CASSYSAGGYTF. Here the CDR3 DNA reads TGTGCCAGCAGTTACTCGGCGGGTGGCTACACCTTC.

The CDR3, as DNA: TGCGCCAGCAGTGAGTCTTCGGTGGGGAGCAAAAACATTCAGTACTTC. Its translation: CASSESSVGSKNIQYF. The chain combines TRBV10-2 with TRBJ2-4; D might be TRBD2 (5 bases). V dropped 0 bases and J dropped 3 bases, with 12 bases sitting between them. Germline V lookup: CDR1 WSHSY, CDR2 SAAADI. This CDR3 has 16 residues.

By sample share, this clone is medium-sized. V is TRBV18 and J is TRBJ2-7, with TRBD1 matching 9 bases. The CDR3 length is 16 residues. The germline CDR1 and CDR2 sequences are KGHSH and LQKENI. V lost 0 bases, J lost 3 bases, and 6 bases stayed unmatched. CDR3 DNA sequence: TGTGCCAGCTCACCACCGACGGGACAGGGTTTCTACGAGCAGTACTTC. It is translated as CASSPPTGQGFYEQYF.